This section outlines one TCR beta chain sequence together with its context. The sample is drawn from a study of blood T cell repertoires in COVID-19. At the level of the study: PBMCs, B-cell-depleted T cells, or T cells provided the cDNA or gDNA that made up the material.

This CDR3 is 16 amino acids long. The V gene's germline CDR1 is MDHEN and CDR2 SYDVKM. Trimming removed 1 base from V and 0 bases from J, with 10 bases in between. Measured with immunoSEQ multiplex PCR; TCRdb has only the in-frame clones, and not every one. The sample has 90,000 to 150,000 clones, 60% to 85% seen once. This clonotype was sampled from a human donor with acute or convalescent COVID-19. The donor label of this sample is uncertain. This chain uses TRBV28 with TRBJ1-3; D uncertain. The sample was peripheral blood. CDR3 amino acids: CASSLFGSDSGNTIYF. In nucleotides, the CDR3 is TGTGCCAGCAGTTTATTTGGCAGCGACTCTGGAAACACCATATATTTT.